A selection of T cell receptor beta chains follows, all from one sample in a study of T cell changes during pregnancy in multiple sclerosis. Data came from immunoSEQ multiplex PCR; TCRdb stores just in-frame clones and leaves some out. The sample has roughly 87,000 clones; about 93% are singletons. The starting material was peripheral blood, obtained in the third trimester of pregnancy. The receptor source for this set is a female donor in good health, enrolled as a control in a pregnancy study. The CDR3 runs from the conserved cysteine through the conserved F or W. The order of the fields is clone size, V gene, J gene, D gene, CDR3 DNA, CDR3 protein. D genes are given only for firm matches. Size tells how often a clone was seen (once, few, many) or the class of an expanded clone, and some rows leave it out.

.,TRBV16,TRBJ1-5,.,TGTGCCAGCAGCCAATCGACGGGGGGTGGTCAGCCCCAGCATTTT,CASSQSTGGGQPQHF
.,TRBV7-2,TRBJ2-3,.,TGTGCCAGCAGCTTAGATGGCCCTGGCACGCAGTATTTT,CASSLDGPGTQYF
.,TRBV9,TRBJ1-4,TRBD1,TGTGCCAGCAGCGTTTCCTCGGGACAGTGGAATGAAAAACTGTTTTTT,CASSVSSGQWNEKLFF
.,TRBV4-1,TRBJ2-1,TRBD2,TGCGCCAGCAGCCAGGAGAGCGGGGGGACCTACAATGAGCAGTTCTTC,CASSQESGGTYNEQFF
.,TRBV27,TRBJ2-3,TRBD2,TGTGCCAGCAGTCGAGAAGGACTAGCTCCCCGCACAGATACGCAGTATTTT,CASSREGLAPRTDTQYF
.,TRBV2,TRBJ2-7,.,TGTGCCAGTTCTGGACAGATTTCCTACGAGCAGTACTTC,CASSGQISYEQYF
.,TRBV27,TRBJ2-1,TRBD2,TGTGCCAGCAGTTTATACGGGACTAGCGGGAGGGTTCCCAATGAGCAGTTCTTC,CASSLYGTSGRVPNEQFF
once,TRBV5-8,TRBJ2-3,TRBD2,TGTGCCAGCAGCCCCGGGACTAGCGGGAGGGCCCTAGATACGCAGTATTTT,CASSPGTSGRALDTQYF
.,TRBV2,TRBJ2-7,TRBD2,TGTGCCAGCTGTTTCAGCGGGGGGGCCTACGAGCAGTACTTC,CASCFSGGAYEQYF
.,TRBV28,TRBJ2-7,TRBD1,TGTGCCAGCAGTATTCGACAGGGGACCACCGATCGCGAGCAGTACTTC,CASSIRQGTTDREQYF
.,TRBV11-2,TRBJ2-1,.,TGTGCCAGCAGCTTAGGGCAGGTGGGTGAGCAGTTCTTC,CASSLGQVGEQFF
.,TRBV7-2,TRBJ2-1,TRBD2,TGTGCCAGCAGCCTCCAAGTGGCTAGCGGAACCTACAATGAGCAGTTCTTC,CASSLQVASGTYNEQFF
.,TRBV27,TRBJ1-2,.,TGTGCCAGCAGTCAACAGATTGGCTACACCTTC,CASSQQIGYTF
.,TRBV2,TRBJ1-3,.,TGTGCCAGCAGTGAAGGGCAGGGGAGTGGAAACACCATATATTTT,CASSEGQGSGNTIYF
.,TRBV5-5,TRBJ2-7,.,TGTGCCAGCAGCTTGGAAGGGGACTCTGGACACTACGAGCAGTACTTC,CASSLEGDSGHYEQYF
.,TRBV15,TRBJ2-6,.,TGTGCCACCAGCAGAGATCGCTCTGGGGCCAACGTCCTGACTTTC,CATSRDRSGANVLTF
.,TRBV7-2,TRBJ2-7,TRBD2,TGTGCCAGCAGCCCCGGACTAGCGGGAGAATCCGAGCAGTACTTC,CASSPGLAGESEQYF
once,TRBV6-1,TRBJ2-1,TRBD1,TGTGCCAGCCAGTCCTTCGGACAGGCCTACAATGAGCAGTTCTTC,CASQSFGQAYNEQFF
.,TRBV9,TRBJ2-7,.,TGTGCCAGCAGCGTAGCATCAGGGTTCACCTACGAGCAGTACTTC,CASSVASGFTYEQYF
.,TRBV5-8,TRBJ2-5,TRBD1,TGTGCCAGCAGCCCGGCCGGGACAGTACAAGAGACCCAGTACTTC,CASSPAGTVQETQYF
.,TRBV28,TRBJ2-3,.,TGTGCCAGCAGTTTATTCTCAGATACGCAGTATTTT,CASSLFSDTQYF
.,TRBV6-4,TRBJ1-5,.,TGTGCCAGCAGTGACGAGGAGGGGCAGCCCCAGCATTTT,CASSDEEGQPQHF
.,TRBV14,TRBJ2-7,.,TGTGCCAGCAGCCCGGACGGGAAACCCTACGAGCAGTACTTC,CASSPDGKPYEQYF
once,TRBV30,TRBJ2-1,.,TGTGCCTGGATTCGGCGGGGACAGGGTTATCCGGGACTAGCCGCCAATGAGCAGTTCTTC,CAWIRRGQGYPGLAANEQFF
.,TRBV4-2,TRBJ2-3,TRBD2,TGTGCCAGCAGCCAAGATTGGACTAGCGGGAGAGATACGCAGTATTTT,CASSQDWTSGRDTQYF
.,TRBV28,TRBJ2-1,.,TGTGCCAGCAGTTTCCCTAGCTCCAATGAGCAGTTCTTC,CASSFPSSNEQFF
.,TRBV4-1,TRBJ1-4,.,TGCGCCAGCAGCCAAGGAACCAGGCTTACTAATGAAAAACTGTTTTTT,CASSQGTRLTNEKLFF
.,TRBV15,TRBJ2-7,.,TGTGCCACCAGCAGAGTAGACAGCTACGAGCAGTACTTC,CATSRVDSYEQYF
once,TRBV4-1,TRBJ2-1,TRBD1,TGCGCCAGCAGCCAAAGGGTGGCCGGGACAGGGGAGAAGTTCTTC,CASSQRVAGTGEKFF
.,TRBV27,TRBJ2-7,TRBD1,TGTGCCAGCAGCACAGGGGCCCCCTACGAGCAGTACTTC,CASSTGAPYEQYF
.,TRBV6-1,TRBJ1-2,TRBD1,TGTGCCAGCAGTGAAGCAGGGACAGGGTCCTTTGGCTATGGCTACACCTTC,CASSEAGTGSFGYGYTF
once,TRBV7-2,TRBJ2-1,TRBD2,TGTGCCAGCAGCCCCCGGACTAGCGGGAGTGCGGCATCAGTCAAGTTCTTC,CASSPRTSGSAASVKFF
.,TRBV4-2,TRBJ1-4,.,TGTGCCAGCAGCCTCACAACAGGAAATAACTTCAATGAAAAACTGTTTTTT,CASSLTTGNNFNEKLFF
.,TRBV4-2,TRBJ2-2,.,TGTGCCAGCAGCCAAGAAGGGACACCTTACACCGGGGAGCTGTTTTTT,CASSQEGTPYTGELFF
.,TRBV4-2,TRBJ1-1,.,TGTGCCAGCAGCCAAGACCGGAACACTGAAGCTTTCTTT,CASSQDRNTEAFF
.,TRBV5-1,TRBJ2-5,TRBD1,TGCGCCAGCAGCTTACAGGGGGGTGGAGAGACCCAGTACTTC,CASSLQGGGETQYF
once,TRBV4-2,TRBJ2-7,TRBD1,TGTGCCAGCAGTCTAGGCGTCGGACAGGGAACATACGAGCAGTACTTC,CASSLGVGQGTYEQYF
.,TRBV5-1,TRBJ2-1,TRBD2,TGCGCCAGCAGCTTTGCTGCGGGAGGGCCGAGGGAGCAGTTCTTC,CASSFAAGGPREQFF
.,TRBV7-9,TRBJ2-1,TRBD2,TGTGCCAGCAGCCTACTAGCGGGGGGCTCCTACAATGAGCAGTTCTTC,CASSLLAGGSYNEQFF
.,TRBV5-6,TRBJ1-5,TRBD1,TGTGCCAGCAGCTTGGGACAGGGGGTTAATCAGCCCCAGCATTTT,CASSLGQGVNQPQHF
.,TRBV6-4,TRBJ2-7,.,TGTGCCAGCAGTGACCCTATTCCCAATAGTAGGGACTGGCTCTACGAGCAGTACTTC,CASSDPIPNSRDWLYEQYF
.,TRBV18,TRBJ2-2,.,TGTGCCAGCTCCCAAAGCGTGGGTACCCTGGAAGGGGAGCTGTTTTTT,CASSQSVGTLEGELFF
.,TRBV4-1,TRBJ2-7,.,TGCGCCAGCAGCCAAGTGGGGAAGGGTCAGGGCTACGAGCAGTACTTC,CASSQVGKGQGYEQYF
.,TRBV30,TRBJ1-5,.,TGTGCCTGGAGGAAGAAAGGGGATAGCAATCAGCCCCAGCATTTT,CAWRKKGDSNQPQHF
.,TRBV19,TRBJ2-1,.,TGTGCCAGTAGTCTCGGACGGGACTACAATGAGCAGTTCTTC,CASSLGRDYNEQFF
.,TRBV28,TRBJ2-3,TRBD1,TGTGCCACGTATTATACCGGGACAGGGGGCAGAGATACGCAGTATTTT,CATYYTGTGGRDTQYF